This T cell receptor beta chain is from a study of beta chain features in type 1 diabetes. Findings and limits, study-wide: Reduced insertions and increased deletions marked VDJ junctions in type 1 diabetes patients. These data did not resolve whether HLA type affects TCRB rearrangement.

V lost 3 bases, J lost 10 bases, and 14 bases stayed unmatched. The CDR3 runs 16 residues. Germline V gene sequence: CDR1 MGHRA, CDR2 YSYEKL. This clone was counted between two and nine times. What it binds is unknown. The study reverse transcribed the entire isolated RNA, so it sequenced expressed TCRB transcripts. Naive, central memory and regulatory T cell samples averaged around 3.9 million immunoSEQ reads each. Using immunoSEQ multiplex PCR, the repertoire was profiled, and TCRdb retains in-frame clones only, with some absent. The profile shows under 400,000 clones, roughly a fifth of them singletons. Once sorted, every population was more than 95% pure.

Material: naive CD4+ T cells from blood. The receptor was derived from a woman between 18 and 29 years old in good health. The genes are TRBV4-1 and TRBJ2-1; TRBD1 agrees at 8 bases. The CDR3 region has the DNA TGCGCCAGCAGCCATCCGGACAGGGTCCGCCCGCAAGAGCAGTTCTTC. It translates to CASSHPDRVRPQEQFF.